Listed here are 31 T cell receptor beta chains from one sample, sequenced in a study of fetal regulatory T cell absence and autoimmunity. TCRdb's copy holds only in-frame clones and misses some; the assay was immunoSEQ multiplex PCR. The sample includes about 95,000 clones, less than 80% seen only once; the top ten take 2%. Sequenced: pancreas tissue. The receptors come from a male donor with IPEX syndrome.

This clone counts as medium-sized (0.01 to 0.1%). V gene TRBV9 combines with J gene TRBJ2-3; 7 bases fit TRBD2. The CDR3 runs to 16 residues. Germline values: CDR1 SGDLS, CDR2 YYNGEE. The V gene end was trimmed by 1 base and the J gene end by 0 bases; junction bases not matched to a gene: 5. The CDR3 DNA sequence: TGTGCCAGCAGCGTACTAGCGGCATCTAGCACAGATACGCAGTATTTT. This gives the protein CASSVLAASSTDTQYF. The variable domain in full, with the rest retrieved from reference TRBV9 and TRBJ2-3, is DSGVTQTPKHLITATGQRVTLRCSPRSGDLSVYWYQQSLDQGLQFLIQYYNGEERAKGNILERFSAQQFPDLHSELNLSSLELGDSALYFCASSVLAASSTDTQYFGPGTRLTVL.

The chain recombines TRBV18 with TRBJ2-7; D is possibly TRBD1 (6 bases). CDR1 is KGHSH, CDR2 LQKENI, per germline. The V end lost 0 bases, the J end lost 6 bases, and 15 bases lay between the germline ends. This CDR3 region has 15 residues. CDR3: CASSPPGHLASEQYF. The CDR3 bases are TGTGCCAGCTCACCACCGGGACACCTTGCCTCCGAGCAGTACTTC.

The V call is TRBV21-1, the J call TRBJ2-7; the D segment call TRBD1 is taken from the table without a DNA check. TRBV21-1 is designated a pseudogene. CDR3 length: 14 residues. CDR3: CASSGQGWVDEQYF. In DNA form, the CDR3 reads TGTGCCAGCAGCGGACAGGGTTGGGTGGACGAGCAGTACTTC.

The chain joins TRBV7-6 to TRBJ2-2; 11 positions agree with TRBD1. The CDR3 sequence is 17 residues long. The germline gives CDR1 SGHVS, CDR2 FNYEAQ. The trim removed 2 bases at V and 4 bases at J, leaving 6 bases unmatched. CDR3 nucleotide sequence: TGTGCCAGCAGCTTAAGGACAGGGGGCTGGAGCACCGGGGAGCTGTTTTTT. Translated, it gives CASSLRTGGWSTGELFF.

The J gene is TRBJ2-6, the V gene TRBV18; D gene uncertain. Germline CDR1 reads KGHSH; CDR2 reads LQKENI. The V end lost 6 bases, the J end lost 0 bases, and 6 bases lay between the germline ends. The CDR3 consists of 14 residues. The CDR3 sequence: CASSRSSGANVLTF. For the CDR3, the DNA is TGTGCCAGCTCCCGGAGCTCTGGGGCCAACGTCCTGACTTTC.

This clone was detected only a few times. The CDR3 protein is CASSANRDNYGYTF. CDR3 sequence (DNA): TGTGCCAGCAGCGCCAACCGGGACAACTATGGCTACACCTTC. The V gene is TRBV2, the J gene TRBJ1-2; D perhaps matches TRBD1 (5 bases). Germline V CDR1 and CDR2: SNHLY, FYNNEI. The CDR3 runs 14 residues. V shed 6 bases and J shed 2 bases, with 13 bases lying between them.

The chain links TRBV2 to TRBJ2-2; D possibly matches TRBD1 or TRBD2 (5 bases each). The CDR3 loop spans 15 amino acids. Trimming took 0 bases from V and 4 from J, leaving 9 bases between them. The V gene's germline CDR1 is SNHLY and CDR2 FYNNEI. CDR3 loop: CASSEALGGTGELFF. The CDR3 bases are TGTGCCAGCAGTGAAGCGCTTGGGGGCACCGGGGAGCTGTTTTTT.

Written as DNA, the CDR3 is TGTGCCAGCAGCCCCAGTGGGGGGCCCGAGCAGTACTTC. It yields the protein CASSPSGGPEQYF. The J gene is TRBJ2-7, the V gene TRBV9; D possibly matches TRBD1 or TRBD2 (6 bases each). This CDR3 region has 13 residues. Per germline, CDR1 SGDLS and CDR2 YYNGEE. Trimming pared 4 bases from V and 6 bases from J, leaving 14 bases between.

V usage is TRBV6-6 and J usage is TRBJ1-5; unclear D gene. Germline V CDR1 and CDR2: MNHNY, SVGAGI (reference sequence). Trimming pared 0 bases from V and 7 bases from J, leaving 7 bases between. This CDR3 has 13 amino acids. CDR3 loop: CASSYSRGQPQHF. The CDR3 DNA sequence: TGTGCCAGCAGTTACTCTCGGGGACAGCCCCAGCATTTT.

This clone was observed a single time. The V gene is TRBV21-1, the J gene TRBJ2-5; the tabulated D call, TRBD1, remains unverified against the DNA. TRBV21-1 is flagged as a pseudogene. The CDR3 runs to 17 residues. The CDR3 DNA is TGTGCCAGCAGCAAACGGGATCCACAGGGGGCGAGGGAGACCCAGTACTTC. The encoded protein is CASSKRDPQGARETQYF.

This chain links TRBV9 with TRBJ2-2; 8 nucleotides align to TRBD2. V trimming: 0 bases; J trimming: 1 base; junction bases outside the gene matches: 5. Per germline, CDR1 SGDLS and CDR2 YYNGEE. CDR3 length: 17 residues. The CDR3 nucleotides read TGTGCCAGCAGCGTAGATGTGCTAGCGGGGAACACCGGGGAGCTGTTTTTT. Amino acid sequence: CASSVDVLAGNTGELFF.

V is TRBV6-1 and J is TRBJ1-5, with 8 bases aligning to TRBD1. The germline V gene encodes CDR1 MNHNS and CDR2 SASEGT. The V and J ends lost 5 bases and 3 bases, in that order; junction bases with no gene match: 3. CDR3 length: 14 amino acids. The CDR3 region has the DNA TGTGCCAGCAGTCTGACAGGGGACAATCAGCCCCAGCATTTT. The encoded protein is CASSLTGDNQPQHF.

The chain has TRBV6-5 and TRBJ2-7; 12 bases are a match to TRBD2. This CDR3 comprises 15 residues. CDR1 and CDR2 from the germline V gene are MNHEY and SVGAGI. Unmatched junction bases numbered 1, after V lost 0 bases and J lost 4 bases. CDR3 sequence: CASSYSTSGSYEQYF. The CDR3 DNA reads TGTGCCAGCAGTTACTCGACTAGCGGGAGTTACGAGCAGTACTTC.

The chain uses TRBV9 and TRBJ2-5; D not resolved. Germline values: CDR1 SGDLS, CDR2 YYNGEE. The germline V and J ends were trimmed by 3 bases and 1 base, with 7 bases remaining between them. CDR3 size: 13 residues. CDR3 nucleotide sequence: TGTGCCAGCAGCGCCTCGGCCCAAGAGACCCAGTACTTC. This gives the protein CASSASAQETQYF.

V usage is TRBV6-6 and J usage is TRBJ1-2, with TRBD1 matching over 8 bases. The trim removed 4 bases at V and 8 bases at J, leaving 3 bases unmatched. Germline loops: CDR1 MNHNY, CDR2 SVGAGI (reference sequence). The CDR3 spans 12 residues. The chain's CDR3 is CASSSGGWGYTF. The CDR3 DNA reads TGTGCCAGCAGTTCAGGGGGCTGGGGCTACACCTTC.

The J gene is TRBJ2-3, the V gene TRBV29-1, with D uncertain. With 0 bases removed from V and 3 bases from J, the gap between germline ends came to 10 bases. The CDR3 is made up of 14 amino acids. The V gene's germline CDR1 is SQVTM and CDR2 ANQGSEA. The CDR3 nucleotides read TGCAGCGTTGAAGATCTGGAGAGAACAGATACGCAGTATTTT. Protein sequence: CSVEDLERTDTQYF.

This rearrangement joins TRBV6-5 to TRBJ1-2; TRBD1 might be the D (6 bases). Trimming left V 2 bases short and J 6 bases short, with 10 bases between. The CDR3 consists of 13 residues. Per germline, CDR1 MNHEY and CDR2 SVGAGI. This CDR3 is CASSYGQGNGYTF. CDR3 DNA: TGTGCCAGCAGTTACGGGCAGGGGAATGGCTACACCTTC.

The V call is TRBV21-1, the J call TRBJ2-7; the table assigns TRBD1, which was not confirmed against the DNA. TRBV21-1 represents a pseudogene. This CDR3 comprises 14 residues. The CDR3 bases are TGTGCCACTACGGACAGTCGTTTTCTCTACGAGCAGTACTTC. Its protein is CATTDSRFLYEQYF.

This clone was counted only a few times. This rearrangement joins TRBV2 to TRBJ2-3; D remains unclear. The CDR3 totals 12 residues. Germline CDR1 and CDR2: SNHLY and FYNNEI. V lost 7 bases and J 6 bases, leaving 11 bases between the germline ends. CDR3 amino acids: CASNVGLDTQYF. CDR3 nucleotide sequence: TGTGCCAGCAACGTGGGATTGGATACGCAGTATTTT.

This clone has only a few counts. The V and J genes are TRBV10-3 and TRBJ1-2, with no clear D. V lost 2 bases, J lost 4 bases, and 5 bases lay in between. Germline assignment: CDR1 ENHRY and CDR2 SYGVKD. The CDR3 length is 12 residues. The DNA of the CDR3 is TGTGCCATCAGTGAGGGGGTCTATGGCTACACCTTC. Translated, it gives CAISEGVYGYTF.

The sample holds one count of this clone. The V call is TRBV6-6, the J call TRBJ1-1; 11 bases match TRBD1. CDR1 MNHNY and CDR2 SVGAGI come from the germline V gene (reference sequence). V trimming: 0 bases; J trimming: 4 bases; junction bases outside the gene matches: 1. The length of the CDR3 is 15 residues. CDR3 sequence: CASSYSGTGGTEAFF. CDR3 bases: TGTGCCAGCAGTTACTCCGGGACAGGGGGCACTGAAGCTTTCTTT.

This chain joins TRBV7-8 and TRBJ2-5; tentative D call: TRBD2 (6 bases). Trimming removed 5 bases at V and 2 bases at J, with 21 bases between. In germline, CDR1 is SGHVS, CDR2 FQNEAQ. The CDR3 consists of 17 residues. This CDR3 reads CASSPSPGLALQETQYF. CDR3 bases: TGTGCCAGCAGCCCGTCACCGGGGCTAGCGCTTCAAGAGACCCAGTACTTC. The full variable domain, in which reference TRBV7-8 and TRBJ2-5 provide the parts outside the CDR3, is GAGVSQSPRYKVAKRGQDVALRCDPISGHVSLFWYQQALGQGPEFLTYFQNEAQLDKSGLPSDRFFAERPEGSVSTLKIQRTQQEDSAVYLCASSPSPGLALQETQYFGPGTRLLVL.

A few counts support this clone. The chain links TRBV10-3 to TRBJ2-7; 7 bases line up with TRBD2. Germline V gene lookup returns CDR1 ENHRY and CDR2 SYGVKD. V lost 7 bases to trimming and J lost 1 base; unmatched junction nucleotides: 4. This CDR3 has 13 residues. The CDR3 DNA reads as TGTGCCATCAAGGCTAGCGGATCCTACGAGCAGTACTTC. Its translation is CAIKASGSYEQYF.

The chain joins TRBV6-5 to TRBJ2-7, with TRBD1 matching 10 bases. The junction had 1 base not matched to a gene; V was cut back by 4 bases and J by 4 bases. CDR3 length: 13 residues. Germline CDR1 reads MNHEY; CDR2 reads SVGAGI. The DNA of the CDR3 is TGTGCCAGCAGTTGGGACAGGGGATACGAGCAGTACTTC. Protein sequence: CASSWDRGYEQYF.

V usage is TRBV6-1 and J usage is TRBJ1-2, with D perhaps matching TRBD1 (5 bases). This CDR3 contains 14 residues. Germline CDR1 and CDR2: MNHNS and SASEGT. V lost 8 bases and J lost 6, with 19 bases in between. The CDR3 sequence is CASAPAGRWNGYTF. CDR3 coding DNA: TGTGCCAGCGCTCCGGCAGGGAGGTGGAATGGCTACACCTTC.

The V gene is TRBV5-4, the J gene TRBJ2-5, with a tentative D call TRBD1 (6 bases). Germline loops: CDR1 SGHNT, CDR2 YYREEE (reference sequence). The CDR3 length is 15 residues. The V gene lost 0 bases and the J gene lost 6 bases, with 15 bases spanning the gap. The CDR3 sequence: CASSLVGAPVQTQYF. Written as DNA, the CDR3 is TGTGCCAGCAGCTTGGTGGGGGCGCCGGTCCAGACCCAGTACTTC.

The chain links TRBV20-1 to TRBJ1-4; D unclear. Per germline, CDR1 DFQATT and CDR2 SNEGSKA (reference sequence). The V and J ends lost 0 bases and 8 bases respectively, with 4 bases between them. The CDR3 extends over 11 amino acids. CDR3 in DNA: TGCAGTGCTAGAGAGGAAGAAAAACTGTTTTTT. This encodes CSAREEEKLFF.

The chain has TRBV5-4 and TRBJ2-2, with D perhaps assigned TRBD1 or TRBD2 (5 bases each). The V gene lost 1 base and the J gene lost 0 bases, with 7 bases spanning the gap. The CDR3 loop spans 15 amino acids. CDR1 SGHNT and CDR2 YYREEE come from the germline V gene (reference sequence). CDR3 coding DNA: TGTGCCAGCAGCTTGAGGGGACCGAACACCGGGGAGCTGTTTTTT. It yields the protein CASSLRGPNTGELFF.

This chain uses TRBV27 with TRBJ1-2; D possibly corresponds to TRBD1 (5 bases). Germline loops: CDR1 MNHEY, CDR2 SMNVEV (reference sequence). V lost 3 bases and J 8 bases, leaving 16 bases between the germline ends. The CDR3 is made up of 14 amino acids. This CDR3 is CASSFRAGRQGYTF. In DNA form, the CDR3 reads TGTGCCAGCAGTTTTAGGGCAGGGCGTCAAGGCTACACCTTC.

The V and J genes are TRBV6-6 and TRBJ2-5; 12 nucleotides match TRBD2. J gave up 2 bases and V 2 bases, and 0 bases lay outside the gene matches. This CDR3 contains 15 residues. The V gene's germline CDR1 is MNHNY and CDR2 SVGAGI (reference sequence). In DNA form, the CDR3 reads TGTGCCAGCAGTTACCTAGCGGGGGGGCAAGAGACCCAGTACTTC. The encoded protein is CASSYLAGGQETQYF.

The chain joins TRBV9 to TRBJ1-1; D unclear. CDR1 and CDR2 from the germline V gene are SGDLS and YYNGEE. The CDR3 has 13 amino acids. Trimming shortened V by 0 bases and J by 6 bases, and 9 bases separated the two germline ends. CDR3 sequence reads: CASSVVPLAEAFF. The CDR3 DNA reads TGTGCCAGCAGCGTAGTACCGTTGGCTGAAGCTTTCTTT. Combining the CDR3 with reference TRBV9 and TRBJ1-1 gives the whole variable domain DSGVTQTPKHLITATGQRVTLRCSPRSGDLSVYWYQQSLDQGLQFLIQYYNGEERAKGNILERFSAQQFPDLHSELNLSSLELGDSALYFCASSVVPLAEAFFGQGTRLTVV.